Presented here are 7 T cell receptor beta chains from one specimen sequenced in a study of T cells after yellow fever vaccination. TCRdb itself ran the 5' RACE reads through MiXCR, one entry per CDR3 protein. The sample gives some 600,000 distinct CDR3 sequences, about 17% of which show up once; 15% to 20% is in the top ten. This specimen was PBMCs, taken less than 6 days after the first yellow fever vaccination. The receptors come from a young man who received the YFV17D yellow fever vaccine.

This clonotype has more than one count but fewer than ten. This chain uses TRBV19 with TRBJ1-6; 9 bases agree with TRBD1. Germline CDR1 and CDR2: LNHDA and SQIVND (reference sequence). Trimming at V came to 6 bases and at J to 8 bases, leaving 2 bases not matched to a gene. This CDR3 is built from 13 residues. CDR3: CASSGQGYSPLHF. In DNA form, the CDR3 reads TGTGCCAGTAGCGGACAGGGGTATTCACCCCTCCACTTT.

This clonotype was counted only a few times. This chain joins TRBV7-2 and TRBJ2-3, with D uncertain. Germline V lookup: CDR1 SGHTA, CDR2 FQGNSA. CDR3 length equals 13 residues. Between the trimmed V and J ends, which lost 3 bases and 7 bases, there was a span of 11 bases. DNA for the CDR3: TGTGCCAGCAGCTTGGGGTGGGGAAATACGCAGTATTTT. Encoded protein: CASSLGWGNTQYF.

This clonotype turned up a few times. V usage is TRBV6-5 and J usage is TRBJ1-5; D perhaps matches TRBD1 (5 bases). From germline, CDR1 is MNHEY and CDR2 SVGAGI. Trimming left V 5 bases short and J 1 base short, with 9 bases between. The CDR3 consists of 14 residues. The CDR3 nucleotides are TGTGCCAGCAGTATACAGGAAAGCAATCAGCCCCAGCATTTT. Its protein product is CASSIQESNQPQHF.

V and J are TRBV29-1 and TRBJ2-4, with TRBD1 identical over 8 bases. The germline CDR1 and CDR2 sequences are SQVTM and ANQGSEA. Losses at the gene ends were 7 bases for V and 1 base for J; bases not matched to a gene: 6. There are 14 residues in the CDR3. CDR3 loop: CSAWTGKAKNIQYF. As DNA, the CDR3 is TGCAGCGCCTGGACAGGGAAGGCCAAAAACATTCAGTACTTC.

The J gene is TRBJ2-7, the V gene TRBV6-6; D may be TRBD1 (5 bases). CDR1 MNHNY and CDR2 SVGAGI come from the germline V gene (reference sequence). The CDR3 is 11 residues long. Trimming shortened V by 7 bases and J by 5 bases, and 9 bases separated the two germline ends. CDR3 in amino acids: CASTLGDEQYF. DNA of the CDR3: TGTGCCAGCACCCTAGGGGACGAGCAGTACTTC.

The chain links TRBV6-1 to TRBJ1-1; D is unclear. The V gene lost 6 bases and the J gene lost 1 base, with 12 bases spanning the gap. The CDR3 is 14 residues long. Germline CDR1 MNHNS, CDR2 SASEGT. CDR3 in DNA: TGTGCCAGCAGACAAGACGCGAAGAACACTGAAGCTTTCTTT. Protein sequence: CASRQDAKNTEAFF.

This clonotype occurred a few times. The CDR3 here is CASALGRAFF. The CDR3 nucleotides read TGTGCCAGCGCCCTAGGTCGAGCTTTCTTT. The chain links TRBV12-3 or TRBV12-4 to TRBJ1-1; no clear D. The CDR3 sequence is 10 residues long. V was shortened by 8 bases and J by 10 bases, with 11 bases between the two germline ends.